A single sample is the source of the 20 T cell receptor beta chains below, sequenced in a study of blood T cell repertoires in COVID-19. Produced via immunoSEQ multiplex PCR; TCRdb's table is partial and in-frame only. The sample has 77,000 or so clones; 70% to 90% are singletons. Material for sequencing was peripheral blood. All receptors come from a man in his fifties or sixties with active COVID-19.

The chain joins TRBV28 to TRBJ2-2; TRBD2 is a possible D gene (6 bases). The germline gives CDR1 MDHEN, CDR2 SYDVKM. This CDR3 spans 15 amino acids. Trimming pared 3 bases from V and 3 bases from J, leaving 11 bases between. For the CDR3, the DNA is TGTGCCAGCAGTTTGGCCGGGGAGGACACCGGGGAGCTGTTTTTT. It translates to CASSLAGEDTGELFF. Together with reference TRBV28 and TRBJ2-2, the CDR3 gives the full variable domain: DVKVTQSSRYLVKRTGEKVFLECVQDMDHENMFWYRQDPGLGLRLIYFSYDVKMKEKGDIPEGYSVSREKKERFSLILESASTNQTSMYLCASSLAGEDTGELFFGEGSRLTVL.

The chain uses TRBV5-1 and TRBJ2-1; 7 bases are shared with TRBD1. Germline-derived CDR1 and CDR2 are SGHRS and YFSETQ. The CDR3 spans 13 residues. With V trimmed by 5 bases and J by 5 bases, 4 bases remained unmatched. For the CDR3, the DNA is TGCGCCAGCAGACAGGGGCCTGACAATGAGCAGTTCTTC. It specifies CASRQGPDNEQFF.

The rearrangement uses TRBV7-9 and TRBJ2-7; TRBD2 aligns across 7 bases. V lost 1 base and J lost 2; bases outside the gene matches: 5. Germline CDR1 reads SEHNR; CDR2 reads FQNEAQ (reference sequence). The CDR3 is 15 residues long. In DNA, the CDR3 is TGTGCCAGCAGCTTAGACGCGGGGGTGACCTACGAGCAGTACTTC. Its translation is CASSLDAGVTYEQYF. Looking up the rest from reference TRBV7-9 and TRBJ2-7 gives the full variable domain: DTGVSQNPRHKITKRGQNVTFRCDPISEHNRLYWYRQTLGQGPEFLTYFQNEAQLEKSRLLSDRFSAERPKGSFSTLEIQRTEQGDSAMYLCASSLDAGVTYEQYFGPGTRLTVT.

The chain couples TRBV9 to TRBJ2-7; D possibly corresponds to TRBD2 (6 bases). Trimming took off 4 bases at V and 2 bases at J, with 16 bases between the two ends. The CDR3 loop spans 15 amino acids. Looked up from germline, CDR1 is SGDLS and CDR2 is YYNGEE. The CDR3 here is CASSREAGRPYEQYF. Here the CDR3 DNA reads TGTGCCAGCAGCCGAGAGGCGGGGCGACCCTACGAGCAGTACTTC.

The CDR3 DNA sequence: TGTGCCAGTAGTACCTCCCGGAGGGGCACTCCCTACGAGCAGTACTTC. Protein product: CASSTSRRGTPYEQYF. This rearrangement joins TRBV19 to TRBJ2-7; D may be TRBD2 (6 bases). CDR3 length: 16 amino acids. Germline V gene data show CDR1 as LNHDA and CDR2 as SQIVND (reference sequence). Trimming left V 4 bases short and J 2 bases short, with 18 bases between.

V and J are TRBV2 and TRBJ2-1, with 10 positions matching TRBD2. With 7 bases clipped from V and 14 bases from J, the junction kept 11 bases outside the gene matches. CDR1 is SNHLY, CDR2 FYNNEI, per germline. CDR3 length equals 13 residues. The CDR3: CASTFGLAERKFF. The CDR3 bases are TGTGCCAGCACCTTTGGACTAGCGGAAAGGAAGTTCTTC.

The V gene is TRBV29-1, the J gene TRBJ1-1; D possibly corresponds to TRBD1 (6 bases). V gave up 6 bases and J gave up 1 base, with 15 bases separating them. The CDR3 contains 14 residues. Germline lookup yields CDR1 SQVTM and CDR2 ANQGSEA. The CDR3: CSVTGTFKNTEAFF. Here the CDR3 DNA reads TGCAGCGTAACCGGGACATTTAAGAACACTGAAGCTTTCTTT.

The chain is built from TRBV19 and TRBJ1-5, with D tentatively TRBD1 (6 bases). The CDR3 sequence is 14 residues long. Trimming pared 6 bases from V and 4 bases from J, leaving 13 bases between. CDR1 is LNHDA and CDR2 is SQIVND in the germline V gene (reference sequence). CDR3 amino acids: CASSPQGSNQPQHF. DNA for the CDR3: TGTGCCAGTAGCCCGCAGGGGAGTAATCAGCCCCAGCATTTT. The full variable domain, with the rest looked up from reference TRBV19 and TRBJ1-5, is DGGITQSPKYLFRKEGQNVTLSCEQNLNHDAMYWYRQDPGQGLRLIYYSQIVNDFQKGDIAEGYSVSREKKESFPLTVTSAQKNPTAFYLCASSPQGSNQPQHFGDGTRLSIL.

V gene TRBV28 combines with J gene TRBJ1-6; 7 bases map to TRBD1. The V gene's germline CDR1 is MDHEN and CDR2 SYDVKM. V lost 4 bases and J lost 4; bases outside the gene matches: 7. CDR3 length: 16 residues. CDR3 coding DNA: TGTGCCAGCAGTTACCGGCGGACAGGTTATAATTCACCCCTCCACTTT. Protein product: CASSYRRTGYNSPLHF.

The rearrangement uses TRBV19 and TRBJ1-1; TRBD1 might be the D (6 bases). Germline assignment: CDR1 LNHDA and CDR2 SQIVND (reference sequence). This CDR3 comprises 17 residues. V lost 8 bases and J lost 4, with 26 bases in between. The CDR3 coding sequence is TGTGCCAGTGGTTTGGCGGGGGCTGCTGGGAAGGGCACTGAAGCTTTCTTT. It codes for CASGLAGAAGKGTEAFF.

The V and J genes are TRBV6-2 or TRBV6-3 and TRBJ1-2; 7 bases agree with TRBD1. V was clipped by 4 bases and J by 8 bases; unmatched bases: 10. This CDR3 spans 14 amino acids. Per the germline V gene, CDR1 is MNHEY and CDR2 is SVGEGT. For the CDR3, the DNA is TGTGCCAGCAGTTCCACCTACAGGGGCGCCGGCTACACCTTC. This translates into CASSSTYRGAGYTF.

The J gene is TRBJ2-7, the V gene TRBV7-2; TRBD2 is a possible D gene (7 bases). Germline V lookup: CDR1 SGHTA, CDR2 FQGNSA. The CDR3 extends over 16 amino acids. The V end lost 0 bases, the J end lost 3 bases, and 15 bases lay between the germline ends. CDR3 in amino acids: CASSLAGGRKGYEQYF. The CDR3 DNA is TGTGCCAGCAGCTTAGCGGGGGGGCGCAAGGGCTACGAGCAGTACTTC.

J is TRBJ2-2 and V is TRBV18, with D possibly matching TRBD2 (5 bases). Per the germline V gene, CDR1 is KGHSH and CDR2 is LQKENI. The CDR3 spans 14 residues. The V end was cut by 3 bases, the J end by 5 bases, with 10 bases between. Here the CDR3 DNA reads TGTGCCAGCTCACCGGGTGGCGGGACCGGGGAGCTGTTTTTT. The encoded protein is CASSPGGGTGELFF.

The table lists this clone with a count of one. CDR3 region: CASRTGVNNEQFF. The CDR3 DNA reads as TGTGCCAGCAGGACAGGGGTAAACAATGAGCAGTTCTTC. The gene calls are TRBV28 and TRBJ2-1; 8 nucleotides agree with TRBD1. Germline CDR1 MDHEN, CDR2 SYDVKM. Trimming at V came to 6 bases and at J to 5 bases, leaving 3 bases not matched to a gene. There are 13 residues in the CDR3.

This clone was seen a handful of times. The rearrangement uses TRBV6-1 and TRBJ1-2; 7 bases are shared with TRBD1. The CDR3 length is 16 residues. Germline CDR1 reads MNHNS; CDR2 reads SASEGT. After removal of 4 bases from V and 2 bases from J, the junction contained 10 bases not matched to a gene. The CDR3 DNA follows: TGTGCCAGCAGTGTTAATTCGGGACAGACGAACTATGGCTACACCTTC. This codes for CASSVNSGQTNYGYTF.

The count of this clone is one. The chain couples TRBV6-2 or TRBV6-3 to TRBJ2-1; 7 bases are shared with TRBD2. Germline V CDR1 and CDR2: MNHEY, SVGEGT. V was pared by 0 bases and J by 6 bases, with 14 bases of the junction left unmatched. The CDR3 totals 18 residues. The CDR3 reads CASSYSASTSGGFNEQFF. CDR3 sequence (DNA): TGTGCCAGCAGTTACTCCGCCTCGACATCGGGGGGTTTCAATGAGCAGTTCTTC.

V and J are TRBV28 and TRBJ2-3, with 7 bases that match TRBD2. The V segment lost 6 bases and the J segment 1 base; nucleotides outside the gene matches: 4. The germline CDR1 and CDR2 sequences are MDHEN and SYDVKM. The length of the CDR3 is 14 residues. CDR3 residues: CASRRTSGTDTQYF. The CDR3 coding sequence is TGTGCCAGCAGGAGAACTAGCGGCACAGATACGCAGTATTTT.

V and J are TRBV3-1 (or the pseudogene TRBV3-2) and TRBJ1-1; D unresolved. Germline loops: CDR1 LGHDT, CDR2 YNNKEL (reference sequence). With 1 base removed from V and 2 bases from J, the gap between germline ends came to 8 bases. This CDR3 spans 14 amino acids. CDR3 region: CASSQVAGNTEAFF. The CDR3 DNA is TGTGCCAGCAGCCAAGTCGCGGGAAACACTGAAGCTTTCTTT.

This rearrangement joins TRBV6-2 or TRBV6-3 to TRBJ1-2; D gene uncertain. Trimming took 1 base from V and 0 from J, leaving 6 bases between them. From germline, CDR1 is MNHEY and CDR2 SVGEGT. The CDR3 consists of 14 residues. Here the CDR3 reads CASSYYNPNYGYTF. Written as DNA, the CDR3 is TGTGCCAGCAGTTACTATAATCCTAACTATGGCTACACCTTC.

As DNA, the CDR3 is TGCGCCAGCAGTCACCGCCGAAAACAGGGGGCTCGCCTGGGAGAGCAGTACTTC. Protein product: CASSHRRKQGARLGEQYF. The rearrangement links TRBV23-1 to TRBJ2-7; the match to TRBD1 covers 9 bases. TRBV23-1 is marked as an open reading frame, function uncertain. V shed 3 bases and J 7 bases; nucleotides not matched to a gene: 19. The CDR3 runs 18 residues.